This is a list of T cell receptor beta chains from one sample in a study of blood T cell repertoires in COVID-19. Measured with immunoSEQ multiplex PCR; TCRdb has only the in-frame clones, and not every one. This repertoire shows about 72,000 clones, around 84% found once; its top ten account for approximately 10%. Sequenced input: peripheral blood. Receptor source: a man aged 65 to 85 with active or convalescent COVID-19. CDR3s leave out the opening cysteine and the closing phenylalanine or tryptophan. A D gene is named only where the DNA matches it firmly.

CDR3 protein	V gene	D gene
ASSPEAGNTIY	TRBV11-2	NA
SVVLRETYNEQF	TRBV29-1	NA
ASSLRSGGFRNIQY	TRBV5-6	TRBD1
ASSEEGVPEKLF	TRBV2	NA
ASSPRGANNQPQH	TRBV27	NA
ASSQELWGQGRGSYEQY	TRBV4-1	TRBD1
ASSVVDSGNSPLH	TRBV9	NA
ASSVGLPRGDYGYT	TRBV9	NA
ASSLMGDGRLNQPQH	TRBV7-2	NA
ASSIAREGYT	TRBV19	NA
SVDRGANYGYT	TRBV29-1	NA
SVEVWIQGRETQY	TRBV29-1	NA
ASSLGADLAKNIQY	TRBV5-1	NA
ASSPDRGNGYT	TRBV18	TRBD1
ASSSIAGGPYEQY	TRBV5-1	TRBD2
ASSPHDRTIYGYT	TRBV7-2	NA
ASSRGLLSYNSPLH	TRBV4-2	NA
ASSRDISYEQY	TRBV19	NA
AISGGQGRYGYT	TRBV10-3	TRBD1
ASSLAAGESYGYT	TRBV5-5	NA
ASSQLRDEQY	TRBV3-1/TRBV3-2	NA
ASSSLEREQY	TRBV7-9	NA
AWRHSGSSWYTQY	TRBV30	TRBD2
ASLSQSNQPQH	TRBV28	NA
ATSDLSPSGRYNEQF	TRBV24-1	TRBD2
ASSPSPTEWETQY	TRBV4-1	NA
ASRETGEHGYT	TRBV6-6	TRBD1
ASGRGTPSEQF	TRBV12-5	NA
ASSPAGRLREQY	TRBV18	NA
ASSLGAVSPYGYT	TRBV28	NA
ASNGLAAQETQY	TRBV2	TRBD2
ASSIDFADQH	TRBV19	NA
ASSLAGTSSYEQY	TRBV11-2	NA
ASSRSSGTYNEQF	TRBV7-8	TRBD2
ASSQDPPDSSYNEQF	TRBV4-2	NA
ASSHGTSYPYEQY	TRBV3-1/TRBV3-2	TRBD2
ASDRAGANVLT	TRBV7-9	TRBD1
ATSDHRKGSNQPQH	TRBV24-1	NA
ATPRVQETQY	TRBV24-1	NA